Listed below are T cell receptor beta chains from one sample, sequenced in a study of CD8 T cells in Susac syndrome. TCRdb used MiXCR to reprocess the immunoSEQ multiplex PCR reads, holding one entry per CDR3 protein. Here the sample spans fewer than 150,000 distinct CDR3 sequences, 90% to 95% being singletons. The sequencing input was CD4+ T cells from PBMCs. Receptors originate from a human donor in good health. Both conserved end residues are part of each CDR3. The D gene is left open where the match is weak. Clone size is given for some rows only: seen once, a few or many times, or a class if the clone is expanded.

TRBV7-9	TRBJ2-1	-	-	TGTGCCAGCAGCTTTCTCAGGGACCTCTACAATGAGCAGTTCTTC	CASSFLRDLYNEQFF
TRBV29-1	TRBJ2-7	-	-	TGCAGCGTTGAAGGACTAGCCTACGAGCAGTACTTC	CSVEGLAYEQYF
TRBV18	TRBJ1-5	-	-	TGTGCCAGCTCACGGGATCAGGGTTCGACTCAGCCCCAGCATTTT	CASSRDQGSTQPQHF
TRBV29-1	TRBJ1-1	TRBD1	-	TGCAGCTCCGGGACAGGGAGCACTGAAGCTTTCTTT	CSSGTGSTEAFF
TRBV6-4	TRBJ2-1	-	-	TGTGCCAGCAGCAAGAACGGGTGGGGTGAGCAGTTCTTC	CASSKNGWGEQFF
TRBV2	TRBJ2-1	TRBD2	-	TGTGCCAGCAGGTTGACTAGCGGGAGCAGGGACGAGTTCTTC	CASRLTSGSRDEFF
TRBV5-1	TRBJ2-3	-	-	TGCGCCAGCAGCCTCCCCCGGGCTAGCACAGATACGCAGTATTTT	CASSLPRASTDTQYF
TRBV18	TRBJ1-1	-	-	TGTGCCAGCTCACCACTACAGGGTAACACTGAAGCTTTTTTT	CASSPLQGNTEAFF
TRBV3-1	TRBJ2-2	TRBD2	-	TGTGCCAGCGCCCCCCGGGGGGAGGGCGGGGAGCTGTTTTTT	CASAPRGEGGELFF
TRBV5-1	TRBJ2-5	-	-	TGCGCCAGCAGCCCCGGGACACCGAAAGAGACCCAGTACTTC	CASSPGTPKETQYF
TRBV11-1	TRBJ2-7	-	-	TGTGCCAGCAGCTTACTGGATACCTACGAGCAGTACTTC	CASSLLDTYEQYF
TRBV7-2	TRBJ2-3	-	-	TGTGCCAGCAGCCTGAACAGGGCTAGCACAGATACGCAGTATTTT	CASSLNRASTDTQYF
TRBV7-2	TRBJ2-1	-	-	TGTGCCAGCAGCCCCAGGGGCGAGCAGTTCTTC	CASSPRGEQFF
TRBV7-2	TRBJ2-7	-	-	TGTGCCAGCAGCTTGGTGAACGAGCAGTACTTC	CASSLVNEQYF
TRBV5-1	TRBJ2-5	-	-	TGCGCCAGCAGCTTGGAGGCGGGCCCTCAAGAGACCCAGTACTTC	CASSLEAGPQETQYF
TRBV13	TRBJ2-2	TRBD2	-	TGTGCCAGCAGCTCCGCAGCCCCGCCTTCCGGGACTAGCGGCACCGGGGAGCTGTTTTTT	CASSSAAPPSGTSGTGELFF
TRBV6-2/TRBV6-3	TRBJ2-2	TRBD1	-	TGTGCCAGCGAATCCGGACAGGGTTACACCGGGGAGCTGTTTTTT	CASESGQGYTGELFF
TRBV29-1	TRBJ1-4	-	-	TGCAGCGTTCTCTTACCGGGACGGGTCCTGTTTTTT	CSVLLPGRVLFF
TRBV3-1	TRBJ2-7	TRBD1	-	TGTGCCAGCAGCCCCCGTCCGGGACAGGGAGCCTACGAGCAGTACTTC	CASSPRPGQGAYEQYF
TRBV2	TRBJ2-7	-	-	TGTGCCAGCAGTGAAGCGCTCCAGGGAGCAAGCGAGCAGTACTTC	CASSEALQGASEQYF
TRBV3-1	TRBJ1-1	-	-	TGTGCCAGCAGTCCCAGGGTTGGTGAAGCTTTCTTT	CASSPRVGEAFF
TRBV29-1	TRBJ2-7	-	-	TGCAGCGTTGTGCTGGGGGCGCGAGAGCAGTACTTC	CSVVLGAREQYF
TRBV5-1	TRBJ2-3	TRBD2	-	TGCGCCAGCAGCTTGGGACTAGCCGATACGCAGTATTTT	CASSLGLADTQYF
TRBV5-1	TRBJ2-7	TRBD1	-	TGCGCCAGCAGCCCATACGCACAGGGGGCATCCTACAACTCCTACGAGCAGTACTTC	CASSPYAQGASYNSYEQYF
TRBV7-9	TRBJ1-1	-	once	TGTGCCAGCAGCTTAGCTAGGGGTATGAACACTGAAGCTTTCTTT	CASSLARGMNTEAFF
TRBV13	TRBJ2-1	TRBD2	-	TGTGCCAGCAGCTTAATACTAGCGGGAGACTATGAGCAGTTCTTC	CASSLILAGDYEQFF
TRBV25-1	TRBJ2-7	TRBD1	-	TGTGCCAGCAGTGAAGGTGGGACAGGGGGCTACGAGCAGTACTTC	CASSEGGTGGYEQYF